The 30 T cell receptor beta chains below all came from one sample that was sequenced in a study of blood T cell repertoires in COVID-19. Libraries were prepared by immunoSEQ multiplex PCR; TCRdb keeps only in-frame clonotypes and omits some of them. The sample lists about 210,000 clones, around 80% seen once, with roughly 12% in the top ten. Sequencing was performed on peripheral blood. The source of these receptors is a woman in her thirties or forties with acute or convalescent COVID-19.

The J gene is TRBJ1-3, the V gene TRBV4-1, with D hard to call. From germline, CDR1 is MGHRA and CDR2 YSYEKL. V shed 0 bases and J shed 1 base, with 7 bases lying between them. This CDR3 comprises 15 residues. The CDR3 loop is CASSQDSGSGNTIYF. The DNA for the CDR3 is TGCGCCAGCAGCCAAGATTCGGGGTCTGGAAACACCATATATTTT.

CDR3 DNA sequence: TGTGCCAGCAGCGTGAATAGCGGGGGGGTGGATACGCAGTATTTT. Residues: CASSVNSGGVDTQYF. The rearrangement uses TRBV9 and TRBJ2-3; TRBD2 agrees at 11 bases. The germline CDR1 and CDR2 sequences are SGDLS and YYNGEE. The CDR3 has 15 residues. Trimming at V came to 2 bases and at J to 6 bases, leaving 5 bases not matched to a gene.

The count of this clone is one. The V and J genes are TRBV6-5 and TRBJ2-1; D may be TRBD2 (5 bases). From germline, CDR1 is MNHEY and CDR2 SVGAGI. Trimming removed 0 bases at V and 5 bases at J, with 14 bases between. This CDR3 region has 16 residues. The CDR3 loop reads CASSYSDQSGNNEQFF. CDR3 DNA: TGTGCCAGCAGTTACTCGGACCAAAGCGGAAACAATGAGCAGTTCTTC.

V gene TRBV2 combines with J gene TRBJ1-4; D unresolved. The germline gives CDR1 SNHLY, CDR2 FYNNEI. The CDR3 extends over 12 amino acids. V lost 2 bases to trimming and J lost 7 bases, with 5 bases between them. The CDR3: CASSETSEKLFF. The CDR3 coding sequence is TGTGCCAGCAGTGAAACAAGTGAAAAACTGTTTTTT. Based on the CDR3 plus reference TRBV2 and TRBJ1-4, the full variable domain is EPEVTQTPSHQVTQMGQEVILRCVPISNHLYFYWYRQILGQKVEFLVSFYNNEISEKSEIFDDQFSVERPDGSNFTLKIRSTKLEDSAMYFCASSETSEKLFFGSGTQLSVL.

V is TRBV20-1 and J is TRBJ2-7; weak D call: TRBD2 (5 bases). CDR1 and CDR2 (germline): DFQATT, SNEGSKA (reference sequence). Deletions cut 1 base from V and 10 bases from J, with 11 bases between. CDR3 length: 11 residues. CDR3 nucleotide sequence: TGCAGTGCTAGAGGTGAGGGCCCCCAGTACTTC. It specifies CSARGEGPQYF.

The chain recombines TRBV6-5 with TRBJ1-2; D unclear. The CDR3 is 15 amino acids. The germline V gene has CDR1 MNHEY and CDR2 SVGAGI. With 4 bases removed from V and 8 bases from J, the gap between germline ends came to 20 bases. As DNA, the CDR3 is TGTGCCAGCAGTTGGGCCAGGACTTTTAGGATCGGCTACACCTTC. It yields the protein CASSWARTFRIGYTF.

The V gene is TRBV4-3, the J gene TRBJ2-2, with D perhaps TRBD2 (5 bases). This CDR3 is 16 amino acids long. Germline V gives CDR1 LGHNA, CDR2 YSLEER. Trimming shortened V by 2 bases and J by 4 bases, and 14 bases separated the two germline ends. The CDR3 loop is CASSQSWAGTTGELFF. The DNA of the CDR3 is TGCGCCAGCAGCCAATCTTGGGCGGGTACCACCGGGGAGCTGTTTTTT.

The rearrangement joins TRBV4-3 to TRBJ1-6, with D maybe TRBD1 (6 bases). CDR3 length: 15 amino acids. The germline gives CDR1 LGHNA, CDR2 YSLEER. Trimming stripped 0 bases from V and 10 bases from J, with 13 bases between. This chain's CDR3 is CASSQEEGEGSPLHF. CDR3 sequence (DNA): TGCGCCAGCAGCCAAGAAGAGGGGGAAGGATCACCCCTCCACTTT.

The V gene is TRBV12-3 or TRBV12-4, the J gene TRBJ1-5, with D maybe TRBD1 (6 bases). The germline V and J ends were trimmed by 6 bases and 5 bases, with 11 bases remaining between them. The CDR3 contains 13 residues. The CDR3 coding sequence is TGTGCCAGCAGCCCCACAGGGTATCAGCCCCAGCATTTT. Its protein product is CASSPTGYQPQHF.

The chain has TRBV5-1 and TRBJ1-2, with 8 bases matching TRBD1. V lost 0 bases to trimming and J lost 3 bases; unmatched junction nucleotides: 7. The CDR3 is made up of 16 amino acids. Germline-derived CDR1 and CDR2 are SGHRS and YFSETQ. This chain's CDR3 is CASSLAAGGRDYGYTF. CDR3 coding DNA: TGCGCCAGCAGCTTGGCCGCAGGGGGCAGGGACTATGGCTACACCTTC. The entire variable domain, with the rest obtained from reference TRBV5-1 and TRBJ1-2, is as follows: KAGVTQTPRYLIKTRGQQVTLSCSPISGHRSVSWYQQTPGQGLQFLFEYFSETQRNKGNFPGRFSGRQFSNSRSEMNVSTLELGDSALYLCASSLAAGGRDYGYTFGSGTRLTVV.

The genes are TRBV12-5 and TRBJ2-3, with 7 bases lining up with TRBD1. This CDR3 has 18 residues. V gave up 2 bases and J gave up 2 bases; unmatched junction bases: 13. CDR1 is LGHNT and CDR2 is FRNRAP in the germline V gene. For the CDR3, the DNA is TGTGCTAGTGGTTTGCCCCATCTATCCGGGACAGACACAGATACGCAGTATTTT. Amino acid sequence: CASGLPHLSGTDTDTQYF.

The rearrangement joins TRBV18 to TRBJ2-1; 7 bases map to TRBD2. The V gene end was trimmed by 0 bases and the J gene end by 0 bases; junction bases not matched to a gene: 8. CDR3 length equals 18 residues. Germline-derived CDR1 and CDR2 are KGHSH and LQKENI. CDR3 residues: CASSPPGSGLSSYNEQFF. DNA of the CDR3: TGTGCCAGCTCACCACCTGGTAGCGGGCTTAGCTCCTACAATGAGCAGTTCTTC.

The chain combines TRBV19 with TRBJ1-2, with TRBD1 matching 8 bases. Germline V gives CDR1 LNHDA, CDR2 SQIVND (reference sequence). J was trimmed by 2 bases and V by 3 bases; bases with no gene match: 5. There are 15 residues in the CDR3. The CDR3 nucleotides are TGTGCCAGTAGTATCCGGACAGGGCAGAACTATGGCTACACCTTC. Translated: CASSIRTGQNYGYTF.

This clone turned up a few times. The chain combines TRBV9 with TRBJ2-2; 13 bases align to TRBD2. This CDR3 comprises 18 residues. Germline V CDR1 and CDR2: SGDLS, YYNGEE. With 0 bases clipped from V and 2 bases from J, the junction kept 4 bases outside the gene matches. As DNA, the CDR3 is TGTGCCAGCAGCGTAGTGGGACTAGCGGGGCCTAACACCGGGGAGCTGTTTTTT. Its translation: CASSVVGLAGPNTGELFF.

This chain uses TRBV5-6 with TRBJ2-7; 10 nucleotides match TRBD1. Germline CDR1 is SGHDT and CDR2 is YYEEEE. The CDR3 runs 14 residues. Germline trimming cut 4 bases from V and 7 bases from J; bases unmatched to any gene: 8. CDR3 DNA sequence: TGTGCCAGCAGCCCAGACAGGGGGCTTGGTGAGCAGTACTTC. It encodes CASSPDRGLGEQYF. Full variable domain (missing parts from reference TRBV5-6 and TRBJ2-7): DAGVTQSPTHLIKTRGQQVTLRCSPKSGHDTVSWYQQALGQGPQFIFQYYEEEERQRGNFPDRFSGHQFPNYSSELNVNALLLGDSALYLCASSPDRGLGEQYFGPGTRLTVT.

The CDR3: CASSLDRSNEQYF. DNA for the CDR3: TGTGCCAGCAGCTTAGATAGGAGTAACGAGCAGTACTTC. The rearrangement joins TRBV11-3 to TRBJ2-7; D call uncertain. The CDR3 consists of 13 residues. Trimming cost V 0 bases and J 5 bases, with 8 bases left between them. From germline, CDR1 is SGHNT and CDR2 YENEEA.

The V and J genes are TRBV9 and TRBJ2-1; weak D call: TRBD2 (7 bases). There are 16 residues in the CDR3. With 0 bases removed from V and 9 bases from J, the gap between germline ends came to 19 bases. Germline assignment: CDR1 SGDLS and CDR2 YYNGEE. The DNA of the CDR3 is TGTGCCAGCAGCGTAGGTGTAATTGGGGGGGCCAGTGAGCAGTTCTTC. Protein sequence: CASSVGVIGGASEQFF.

The chain recombines TRBV4-3 with TRBJ2-1; 8 nucleotides line up with TRBD2. The CDR3 runs to 13 residues. The V gene end was trimmed by 1 base and the J gene end by 7 bases; junction bases not matched to a gene: 0. The germline V gene has CDR1 LGHNA and CDR2 YSLEER. The CDR3 region is CASSQGLANEQFF. In DNA form, the CDR3 reads TGCGCCAGCAGCCAAGGACTAGCGAATGAGCAGTTCTTC.

The chain carries TRBV4-1 and TRBJ2-1; 10 nucleotides agree with TRBD2. J was trimmed by 3 bases and V by 4 bases; bases with no gene match: 12. The CDR3 consists of 18 residues. Germline V gene sequence: CDR1 MGHRA, CDR2 YSYEKL. The CDR3 sequence: CASSLKGLAGDLYNEQFF. CDR3 bases: TGCGCCAGCAGCCTCAAGGGGCTAGCGGGGGACCTCTACAATGAGCAGTTCTTC.

V and J are TRBV9 and TRBJ2-7; 10 bases match TRBD2. There are 14 residues in the CDR3. The V gene's germline CDR1 is SGDLS and CDR2 YYNGEE. The junction had 3 bases not matched to a gene; V was cut back by 2 bases and J by 4 bases. CDR3 nucleotides: TGTGCCAGCAGCGTTAGCGGGGGGAGTTACGAGCAGTACTTC. Translation gives CASSVSGGSYEQYF.

The V gene is TRBV30, the J gene TRBJ1-1; D is ambiguous. With 2 bases removed from V and 0 bases from J, the gap between germline ends came to 10 bases. CDR3 length: 14 residues. Germline values: CDR1 GTSNPN, CDR2 SVGIG (reference sequence). This CDR3 reads CAWSYSRMNTEAFF. The CDR3 nucleotides read TGTGCCTGGAGTTACTCCAGGATGAACACTGAAGCTTTCTTT.

The V call is TRBV6-6, the J call TRBJ2-1; 8 nucleotides align to TRBD2. This CDR3 is 16 amino acids long. CDR1 is MNHNY and CDR2 is SVGAGI in the germline V gene (reference sequence). V lost 0 bases to trimming and J lost 4 bases; unmatched junction nucleotides: 5. The CDR3 protein is CASSYSGGGRYNEQFF. As DNA, the CDR3 is TGTGCCAGCAGTTACTCTGGCGGGGGGCGATACAATGAGCAGTTCTTC.

The chain carries TRBV5-6 and TRBJ2-7; TRBD2 might be the D (6 bases). The CDR3 loop spans 17 amino acids. The germline V gene has CDR1 SGHDT and CDR2 YYEEEE. V was shortened by 6 bases and J by 1 base, with 23 bases between the two germline ends. The CDR3 here is CASTYWAVFSGSYEQYF. CDR3 DNA: TGTGCCAGCACCTATTGGGCGGTTTTTAGCGGATCCTACGAGCAGTACTTC.

Note on this clone: Other nucleotide sequences from this sample produce the same CDR3. This sequence joins TRBV29-1 and TRBJ2-7, with a possible D match to TRBD2 (6 bases). V was pared by 4 bases and J by 1 base, with 8 bases between. CDR3 length: 12 amino acids. Germline CDR1 is SQVTM and CDR2 is ANQGSEA. This CDR3 is CSVGRDSYEQYF. CDR3 nucleotide sequence: TGCAGCGTTGGGCGGGATTCCTACGAGCAGTACTTC.

This chain joins TRBV6-5 and TRBJ2-2; 7 nucleotides match TRBD2. Losses at the gene ends were 8 bases for V and 3 bases for J; bases not matched to a gene: 6. Germline-derived CDR1 and CDR2 are MNHEY and SVGAGI. CDR3 length: 14 residues. The CDR3, as DNA: TGTGCCAGCGGGAGGGGCGCCGACACCGGGGAGCTGTTTTTT. This encodes CASGRGADTGELFF.

The rearrangement uses TRBV30 and TRBJ1-2; unclear D gene. Trimming took 2 bases from V and 6 from J, leaving 10 bases between them. Per germline, CDR1 GTSNPN and CDR2 SVGIG (reference sequence). The CDR3 covers 12 residues. The CDR3 DNA sequence: TGTGCCTGGAGTTTGTGGCATGATGGCTACACCTTC. It yields the protein CAWSLWHDGYTF.

This chain links TRBV2 with TRBJ1-5; D is unresolved. Germline CDR1 is SNHLY and CDR2 is FYNNEI. CDR3 length: 14 amino acids. Trimming pared 1 base from V and 3 bases from J, leaving 7 bases between. Written as DNA, the CDR3 is TGTGCCAGCAGTGAAGGGGAGTCCAATCAGCCCCAGCATTTT. Translating it yields CASSEGESNQPQHF.

The chain uses TRBV6-4 and TRBJ2-1, with 11 bases that match TRBD1. Germline trimming cut 2 bases from V and 8 bases from J; bases unmatched to any gene: 5. There are 15 residues in the CDR3. Germline CDR1 MRHNA, CDR2 SNTAGT. DNA for the CDR3: TGTGCCAGCAGTGACGGCCAGGGACAGGGGGATGAGCAGTTCTTC. Its protein is CASSDGQGQGDEQFF.

The chain's CDR3 is CASSPGTGSSYEQYF. The CDR3 nucleotides read TGTGCCAGCAGTCCCGGGACAGGGAGCTCCTACGAGCAGTACTTC. V and J are TRBV27 and TRBJ2-7, with TRBD1 matching over 9 bases. Germline loops: CDR1 MNHEY, CDR2 SMNVEV (reference sequence). Germline trimming cut 5 bases from V and 0 bases from J; bases unmatched to any gene: 5. The CDR3 has 15 amino acids.

This sequence joins TRBV4-3 and TRBJ2-1; TRBD2 agrees at 10 bases. Germline CDR1 and CDR2: LGHNA and YSLEER. The CDR3 runs to 19 residues. V dropped 0 bases and J dropped 0; count of bases not matched to a gene: 8. The CDR3 here is CASSQDPSGSDSSYNEQFF. CDR3 coding DNA: TGCGCCAGCAGCCAAGATCCTAGCGGGAGCGATAGCTCCTACAATGAGCAGTTCTTC.